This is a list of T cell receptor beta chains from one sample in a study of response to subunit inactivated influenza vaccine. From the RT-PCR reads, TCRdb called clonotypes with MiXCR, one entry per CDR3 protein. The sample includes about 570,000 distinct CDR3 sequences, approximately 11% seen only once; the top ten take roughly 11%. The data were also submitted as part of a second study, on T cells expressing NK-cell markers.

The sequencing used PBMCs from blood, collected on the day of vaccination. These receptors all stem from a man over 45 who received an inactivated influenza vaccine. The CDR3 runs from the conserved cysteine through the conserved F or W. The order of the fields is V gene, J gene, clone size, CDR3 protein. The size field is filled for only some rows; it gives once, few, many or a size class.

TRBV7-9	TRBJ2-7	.	CAIVAPQGDYEQYF
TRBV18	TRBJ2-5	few	CASSPDRVRETQYF
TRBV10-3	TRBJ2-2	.	CAISDDGLGTGELFF
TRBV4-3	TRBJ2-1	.	CASSDRSGSYNEQFF
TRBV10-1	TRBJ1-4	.	CAKRLANEKLFF
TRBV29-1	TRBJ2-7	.	CSAQEMLAAGEQYF
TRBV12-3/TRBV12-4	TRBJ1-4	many	CASSSRGLGDEKLFF
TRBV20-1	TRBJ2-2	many	CSARDAQGAGELFF
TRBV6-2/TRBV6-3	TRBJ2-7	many	CASSYPGTVYEQYF
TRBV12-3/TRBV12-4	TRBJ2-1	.	CASSPPTSGPNNEQFF
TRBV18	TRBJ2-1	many	CASSIWGTYNEQFF
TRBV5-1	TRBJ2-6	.	CASSLVGRGNVLTF
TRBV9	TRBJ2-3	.	CASSATSGTSGAGGDTQYF
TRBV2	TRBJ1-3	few	CASSEASGQGYGNTIYF
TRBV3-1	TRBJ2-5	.	CASRGAGGPGTQYF
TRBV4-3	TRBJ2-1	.	CASSQDESTEPFF
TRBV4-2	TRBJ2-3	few	CASSQSYDTQYF
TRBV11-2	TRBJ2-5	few	CASSVNRPGETQYF
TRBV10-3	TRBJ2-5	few	CAISELAGETQYF
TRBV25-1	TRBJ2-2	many	CASSEYPLGPGELFF
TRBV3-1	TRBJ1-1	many	CASSQDRGDTEAFF
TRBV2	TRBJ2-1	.	CASRRGGTYNEQFF
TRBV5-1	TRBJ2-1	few	CASNQGGNEQFF
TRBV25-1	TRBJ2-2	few	CASSEYGLAGGTNTGELFF
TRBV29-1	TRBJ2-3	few	CSVETGYTDTQYF
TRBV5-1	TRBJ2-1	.	CASSSLAVDNEQFF
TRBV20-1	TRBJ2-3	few	CSAWTGDTQYF
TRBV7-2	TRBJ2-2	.	CASRLPARGLSGELFF
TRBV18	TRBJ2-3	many	CASSPTGRSDTQYF
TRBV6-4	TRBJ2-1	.	CASSGSGGGLNEQFF
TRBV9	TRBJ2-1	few	CASSVIERGSEQFF
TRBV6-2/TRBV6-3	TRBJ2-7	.	CASSYRGWPYEQYF
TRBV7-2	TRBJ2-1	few	CASSVDRGSYNEQFF
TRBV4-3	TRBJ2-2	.	CASSQEGVRTGELFF
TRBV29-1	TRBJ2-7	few	CSVTGGHYEQYF
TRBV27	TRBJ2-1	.	CASSHGTSGSEEQFF
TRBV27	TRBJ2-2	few	CASRFLPNTGELFF
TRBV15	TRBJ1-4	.	CATSPGGTGGVKLFF
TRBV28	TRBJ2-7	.	CASSLEQEASEQYF
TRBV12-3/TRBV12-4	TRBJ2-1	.	CASTQASPFNEQFF
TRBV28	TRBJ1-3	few	CASSSGQSGNTIYF
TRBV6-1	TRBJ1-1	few	CASSGQLRTEAFF
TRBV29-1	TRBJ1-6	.	CSAGGQGGSPLHF
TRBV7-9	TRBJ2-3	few	CASSLGRGTATDTQYF
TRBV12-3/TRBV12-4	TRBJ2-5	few	CASSFDSYQETQYF
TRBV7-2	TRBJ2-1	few	CASSLNWGEQFF
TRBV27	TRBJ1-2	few	CASSFEGGGQGLNYGYTF
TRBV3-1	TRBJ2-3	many	CASSQGDYRTDTQYF
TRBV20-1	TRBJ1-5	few	CSASSNPGLRGNQPQHF